This T cell receptor (beta chain) was documented in a study of patients and donors after allogeneic stem cell transplantation. TCRdb reprocessed the RT-PCR reads with MiXCR, giving one entry per CDR3 protein. The repertoire holds roughly 1,800 distinct CDR3 sequences, with around 5% as singletons. The germline V gene has CDR1 SGHNT and CDR2 YYREEE (reference sequence). The CDR3 extends over 13 amino acids. Trimming pared 2 bases from V and 7 bases from J, leaving 11 bases between. This clonotype has only a few counts. The sequenced sample consisted of blood, either unsorted or a sorted T cell fraction (not recorded which). This receptor was taken from a human donor who was either an allogeneic HSCT recipient or a stem cell or donor lymphocyte infusion donor (not recorded which). It is not recorded whose cells these are; they may come from a transplant donor. The J gene is TRBJ2-3, the V gene TRBV5-4; the D is unclear. Here the CDR3 DNA reads TGTGCCAGCAGCTTTCCCTTTACGAATACGCAGTATTTT. Its protein product is CASSFPFTNTQYF. Full variable domain (remainder filled in from reference TRBV5-4 and TRBJ2-3): ETGVTQSPTHLIKTRGQQVTLRCSSQSGHNTVSWYQQALGQGPQFIFQYYREEENGRGNFPPRFSGLQFPNYSSELNVNALELDDSALYLCASSFPFTNTQYFGPGTRLTVL.